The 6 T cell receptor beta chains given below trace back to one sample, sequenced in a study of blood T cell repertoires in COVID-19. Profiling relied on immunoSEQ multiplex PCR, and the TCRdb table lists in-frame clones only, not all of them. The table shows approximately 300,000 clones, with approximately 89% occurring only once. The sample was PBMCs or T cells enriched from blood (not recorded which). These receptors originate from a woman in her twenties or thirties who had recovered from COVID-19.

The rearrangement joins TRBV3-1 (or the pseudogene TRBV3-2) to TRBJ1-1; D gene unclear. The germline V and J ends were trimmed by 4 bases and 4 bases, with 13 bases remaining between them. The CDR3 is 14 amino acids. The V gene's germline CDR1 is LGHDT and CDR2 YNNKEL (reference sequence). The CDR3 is CASSRVASGTEAFF. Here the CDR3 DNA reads TGTGCCAGCAGCCGAGTTGCTTCAGGCACTGAAGCTTTCTTT.

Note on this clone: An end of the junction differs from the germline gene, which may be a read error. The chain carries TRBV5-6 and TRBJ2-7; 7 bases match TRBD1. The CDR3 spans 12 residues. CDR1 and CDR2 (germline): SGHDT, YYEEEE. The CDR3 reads CASSPPAGTAAF. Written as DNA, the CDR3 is TGTGCCAGCAGCCCTCCCGCAGGGACAGCCGCGTTC.

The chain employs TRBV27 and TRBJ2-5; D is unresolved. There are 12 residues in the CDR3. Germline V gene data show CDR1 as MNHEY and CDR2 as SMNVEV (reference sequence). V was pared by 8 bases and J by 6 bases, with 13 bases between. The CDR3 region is CASASDEKTQYF. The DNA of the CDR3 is TGTGCCAGCGCTTCCGATGAGAAGACCCAGTACTTC.

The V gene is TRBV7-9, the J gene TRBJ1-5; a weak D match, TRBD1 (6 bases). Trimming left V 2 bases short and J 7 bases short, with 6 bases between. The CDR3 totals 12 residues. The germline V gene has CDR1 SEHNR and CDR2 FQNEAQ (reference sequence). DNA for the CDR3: TGTGCCAGCAGCTTAAGGGGGCAGCCCCAGCATTTT. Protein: CASSLRGQPQHF.

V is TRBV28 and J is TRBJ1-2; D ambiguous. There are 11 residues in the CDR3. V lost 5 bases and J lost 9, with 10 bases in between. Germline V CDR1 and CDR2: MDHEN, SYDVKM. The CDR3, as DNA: TGTGCCAGCAGTCGTCCTCTTAGCTACACCTTC. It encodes CASSRPLSYTF.

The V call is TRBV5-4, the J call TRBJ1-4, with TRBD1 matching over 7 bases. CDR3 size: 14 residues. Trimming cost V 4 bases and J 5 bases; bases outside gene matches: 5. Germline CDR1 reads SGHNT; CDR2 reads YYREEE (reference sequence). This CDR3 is CASSPGGSNEKLFF. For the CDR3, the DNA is TGTGCCAGCAGCCCAGGGGGGTCGAATGAAAAACTGTTTTTT.